This T cell receptor (beta chain) was retrieved from a study of graft-versus-host responses after intestinal transplantation. Study overall: The study gave all recipients anti-thymocyte globulin induction, then tacrolimus and steroids for about 3 years. Whole-study findings and limits: Among recipient marrow samples, GvH clones were found; some appeared first in ileum or blood.

Germline CDR1 reads PRHDT; CDR2 reads FYEKMQ (reference sequence). The V end lost 1 base, the J end lost 0 bases, and 10 bases lay between the germline ends. The length of the CDR3 is 17 residues. The protocol was immunoSEQ multiplex PCR, while the TCRdb copy is restricted to in-frame clones and leaves out a portion. This sample has 84,000 or so clones, with 90% to 95% found just once. In regard to this clone: Its matching antigen is unknown.

Sequencing used unstimulated CD8+ T cells sorted from spleen or lymph node cells, obtained before transplant. This chain links TRBV13 with TRBJ2-6, with D possibly matching TRBD1 (5 bases). This sequence originates from a human donor who was the organ donor for an intestinal transplant. The CDR3 coding sequence is TGTGCCAGCAGCTTAGTGACAGCCGTCTCTGGGGCCAACGTCCTGACTTTC. Its protein is CASSLVTAVSGANVLTF. The full variable domain, in which reference TRBV13 and TRBJ2-6 provide the parts outside the CDR3, is AAGVIQSPRHLIKEKRETATLKCYPIPRHDTVYWYQQGPGQDPQFLISFYEKMQSDKGSIPDRFSAQQFSDYHSELNMSSLELGDSALYFCASSLVTAVSGANVLTFGAGSRLTVL.